This TCR beta chain came from a study of cytomegalovirus exposure and HLA in healthy donors. Overall study findings and caveats: The authors assumed roughly uniform sequencing depth across donors for presence/absence analyses.

A multiplex PCR was run with 60 Vbeta primers and 13 Jbeta primers. TCRdb's table, derived via immunoSEQ multiplex PCR, lists solely in-frame clones and lacks some. The sample consists of 95,000 to 130,000 clones, about 59% of them appearing once. Regarding this clone: Its antigen is still unknown.

V was trimmed by 5 bases and J by 7 bases, leaving 17 bases between them. The CDR3 runs to 15 residues. Germline CDR1 is SEHNR and CDR2 is FQNEAQ (reference sequence). Sequences were obtained from PBMCs. The origin of this receptor is a woman aged 40 to 49 in good health and CMV-seropositive. The rearrangement uses TRBV7-9 and TRBJ2-2; D is possibly TRBD1 (5 bases). The CDR3 protein is CASSPLIQVHGELFF. CDR3 nucleotide sequence: TGTGCCAGCAGCCCTCTCATACAGGTCCACGGGGAGCTGTTTTTT.